The 20 T cell receptor beta chains in this list originate from one sample, sequenced in a study of early T cells in non-severe SARS-CoV-2 infection listed by TCRdb under 2021. The library was produced with 5' RACE. TCRdb names NextSeq 500 as the instrument used. TCRdb cleaned the public reads at Q25 with fastp, built clones with MiXCR and kept in-frame beta chains. Duplicate CDR3 protein sequences are folded into a single record with the most common DNA and genes. This sample has 61,000 or so distinct CDR3 sequences in its table, and about 12% of those were observed once. The top ten clonotypes cover 1% to 1.5% of the sample. Sample: whole blood, taken at baseline. These receptors were taken from an adult who was a healthcare worker with PCR-confirmed SARS-CoV-2 infection or an uninfected control (not recorded which). The donor label of this sample is uncertain.

This chain connects TRBV12-3 or TRBV12-4 to TRBJ1-2, with a possible D match to TRBD1 (6 bases). V was clipped by 5 bases and J by 4 bases, with 17 bases between them. This CDR3 contains 15 residues. CDR3 residues: CASSPNKGQIYGYTF. In DNA form, the CDR3 reads TGTGCCAGCAGTCCCAATAAGGGACAAATCTATGGCTACACCTTC.

There are many counts of this clonotype. The chain uses TRBV12-3 or TRBV12-4 and TRBJ2-6, with D uncertain. This CDR3 spans 14 amino acids. V lost 2 bases to trimming and J lost 0 bases, with 2 bases between them. Written as DNA, the CDR3 is TGTGCCAGCAGTTTAAACTCTGGGGCCAACGTCCTGACTTTC. Amino acids: CASSLNSGANVLTF.

The genes are TRBV3-1 and TRBJ1-3; no clear D. Deletions cut 1 base from V and 2 bases from J, with 12 bases between. The germline V gene has CDR1 LGHDT and CDR2 YNNKEL (reference sequence). The CDR3 has 16 residues. CDR3 protein: CASSQASPGAGNTIYF. The DNA for the CDR3 is TGTGCCAGCAGCCAAGCTTCGCCAGGAGCTGGAAACACCATATATTTT. The full variable domain, with the rest looked up from reference TRBV3-1 and TRBJ1-3, is DTAVSQTPKYLVTQMGNDKSIKCEQNLGHDTMYWYKQDSKKFLKIMFSYNNKELIINETVPNRFSPKSPDKAHLNLHINSLELGDSAVYFCASSQASPGAGNTIYFGEGSWLTVV.

This clonotype appeared many times. The chain couples TRBV12-3 or TRBV12-4 to TRBJ2-3; D is perhaps TRBD1 (5 bases). The CDR3 loop spans 14 amino acids. Trimming removed 6 bases at V and 3 bases at J, with 13 bases between. CDR3 DNA: TGTGCCAGCAGCTCAGGGATTGGGACAGATACGCAGTATTTT. Residues: CASSSGIGTDTQYF.

In nucleotides, the CDR3 is TGTGCCAGCCAAGCGGGGCTAGCGGGGATTACAGATACGCAGTATTTT. It yields the protein CASQAGLAGITDTQYF. J is TRBJ2-3 and V is TRBV3-1; 9 positions match TRBD2. Germline lookup yields CDR1 LGHDT and CDR2 YNNKEL (reference sequence). The CDR3 length is 16 residues. The J segment lost 3 bases and the V segment lost 8 bases, leaving 12 bases of the junction unmatched.

This clonotype came up a few times. The rearrangement uses TRBV9 and TRBJ2-3; perhaps TRBD2 as D (5 bases). Germline CDR1 SGDLS, CDR2 YYNGEE. The V end lost 2 bases, the J end lost 5 bases, and 6 bases lay between the germline ends. This CDR3 region has 12 residues. The CDR3 region has the DNA TGTGCCAGCAGCGTGAGGGAAGATACGCAGTATTTT. Translation: CASSVREDTQYF. The whole variable domain, filled in from reference TRBV9 and TRBJ2-3, reads DSGVTQTPKHLITATGQRVTLRCSPRSGDLSVYWYQQSLDQGLQFLIQYYNGEERAKGNILERFSAQQFPDLHSELNLSSLELGDSALYFCASSVREDTQYFGPGTRLTVL.

The chain joins TRBV6-5 to TRBJ2-5; D could derive from TRBD1 or TRBD2 (6 bases each). Trimming took off 10 bases at V and 1 base at J, with 13 bases between the two ends. The V gene's germline CDR1 is MNHEY and CDR2 SVGAGI. The CDR3 is made up of 13 amino acids. The CDR3 sequence is CATRGTPQETQYF. In nucleotides, the CDR3 is TGTGCCACCCGCGGGACACCCCAAGAGACCCAGTACTTC.

The chain couples TRBV5-1 to TRBJ2-2; D tentatively reads TRBD1 or TRBD2 (5 bases each). Germline CDR1 and CDR2: SGHRS and YFSETQ. V dropped 3 bases and J dropped 4 bases, with 16 bases sitting between them. The CDR3 sequence is 16 residues long. The chain's CDR3 is CASSSSGTVATGELFF. CDR3 bases: TGCGCCAGCAGCTCTTCCGGGACCGTCGCCACCGGGGAGCTGTTTTTT. The full variable domain, in which reference TRBV5-1 and TRBJ2-2 provide the parts outside the CDR3, is KAGVTQTPRYLIKTRGQQVTLSCSPISGHRSVSWYQQTPGQGLQFLFEYFSETQRNKGNFPGRFSGRQFSNSRSEMNVSTLELGDSALYLCASSSSGTVATGELFFGEGSRLTVL.

There are many counts of this clonotype. J is TRBJ2-2 and V is TRBV6-1; D possibly matches TRBD1 or TRBD2 (6 bases each). Germline assignment: CDR1 MNHNS and CDR2 SASEGT. The CDR3 runs to 18 residues. V lost 4 bases to trimming and J lost 6 bases, with 24 bases between them. The CDR3 sequence is CASSAPVTGATYAGELFF. CDR3 in DNA: TGTGCCAGCAGTGCTCCCGTCACGGGGGCGACGTATGCCGGGGAGCTGTTTTTT.

This clonotype was seen many times. The rearrangement links TRBV21-1 to TRBJ2-1; the D call TRBD1 from the table was never checked on the DNA. TRBV21-1 is a listed pseudogene. CDR3 length equals 19 residues. The CDR3: CASSKSTPRTRENNNEQFF. CDR3 sequence (DNA): TGTGCCAGCAGCAAATCGACGCCCAGAACCCGAGAGAATAACAATGAGCAGTTCTTC.

The chain couples TRBV7-2 to TRBJ1-1, with 7 bases that match TRBD1. V was pared by 2 bases and J by 4 bases, with 4 bases of the junction left unmatched. The CDR3 spans 14 residues. CDR1 is SGHTA, CDR2 FQGNSA, per germline. The CDR3 region is CASSLSTGVTEAFF. CDR3 nucleotide sequence: TGTGCCAGCAGCTTAAGCACAGGGGTCACTGAAGCTTTCTTT.

The V call is TRBV2, the J call TRBJ2-7; no definite D call. The germline V and J ends were trimmed by 4 bases and 2 bases, with 12 bases remaining between them. The CDR3 contains 14 residues. CDR1 and CDR2 (germline): SNHLY, FYNNEI. The CDR3 sequence: CASSVGFGPYEQYV. In DNA, the CDR3 is TGTGCCAGCAGTGTTGGGTTTGGCCCCTACGAGCAGTACGTC.

The chain couples TRBV7-7 to TRBJ2-5; 8 bases line up with TRBD1. The CDR3 is made up of 15 amino acids. CDR1 is SSHAT, CDR2 FNYEAQ, per germline (reference sequence). With 2 bases clipped from V and 2 bases from J, the junction kept 4 bases outside the gene matches. In DNA, the CDR3 is TGTGCCAGCAGCTTAAGGGACAGGAGTCAAGAGACCCAGTACTTC. It specifies CASSLRDRSQETQYF.

This clonotype has ten or more counts. The chain is built from TRBV15 and TRBJ2-5; 9 bases are a match to TRBD1. V dropped 0 bases and J dropped 0; count of bases not matched to a gene: 8. Germline lookup yields CDR1 LNHNV and CDR2 YYDKDF (reference sequence). This CDR3 comprises 18 residues. The CDR3 spells CATSRDRRQGGNQETQYF. CDR3 DNA: TGTGCCACCAGCAGAGATAGGCGACAGGGGGGCAACCAAGAGACCCAGTACTTC.

This clonotype was detected only a few times. The chain employs TRBV6-4 and TRBJ2-1; 8 bases agree with TRBD1. V trimming: 3 bases; J trimming: 6 bases; junction bases outside the gene matches: 1. The CDR3 sequence is 13 residues long. Germline CDR1 MRHNA, CDR2 SNTAGT. As DNA, the CDR3 is TGTGCCAGCAGTGAACAGGGGGTCAATGAGCAGTTCTTC. It encodes CASSEQGVNEQFF.

The chain uses TRBV19 and TRBJ2-3; 7 bases align to TRBD1. CDR1 and CDR2 (germline): LNHDA, SQIVND (reference sequence). The V gene end was trimmed by 3 bases and the J gene end by 4 bases; junction bases not matched to a gene: 7. The CDR3 has 15 residues. The CDR3 region has the DNA TGTGCCAGTAGTATTCGACAGGGTACGGCAGATACGCAGTATTTT. This gives the protein CASSIRQGTADTQYF.

J is TRBJ1-5 and V is TRBV19, with TRBD1 as a possible D gene (5 bases). Per the germline V gene, CDR1 is LNHDA and CDR2 is SQIVND (reference sequence). The CDR3 runs 15 residues. The ends were cut back, 0 bases at V and 1 base at J, with 7 bases in the middle. The CDR3 DNA reads TGTGCCAGTAGTATAGATCAGGGAAGCAATCAGCCCCAGCATTTT. This translates into CASSIDQGSNQPQHF. The whole variable domain, remainder taken from reference TRBV19 and TRBJ1-5, is DGGITQSPKYLFRKEGQNVTLSCEQNLNHDAMYWYRQDPGQGLRLIYYSQIVNDFQKGDIAEGYSVSREKKESFPLTVTSAQKNPTAFYLCASSIDQGSNQPQHFGDGTRLSIL.

This clonotype occurred a few times. The chain is built from TRBV7-3 and TRBJ2-1; TRBD1 matches 7 bases. Germline trimming cut 4 bases from V and 5 bases from J; bases unmatched to any gene: 11. Germline CDR1 and CDR2: SGHTA and FQGTGA. The CDR3 is 16 residues long. In DNA, the CDR3 is TGTGCCAGCAGCTGGCAGGGGGACAGAAAAAACAATGAGCAGTTCTTC. Amino acids: CASSWQGDRKNNEQFF.

The sample holds many counts of this clonotype. The chain uses TRBV6-1 and TRBJ1-2; D may be TRBD1 (6 bases). This CDR3 has 13 residues. Germline values: CDR1 MNHNS, CDR2 SASEGT. Trimming removed 4 bases from V and 7 bases from J, with 13 bases in between. The CDR3 sequence: CASSGEGGFGYTF. The CDR3 DNA reads TGTGCCAGCAGTGGAGAAGGGGGATTTGGCTACACCTTC.

In this sample, this clonotype turned up a few times. The chain uses TRBV6-5 and TRBJ1-4, with a possible D match to TRBD1 (5 bases). This CDR3 has 16 residues. Per germline, CDR1 MNHEY and CDR2 SVGAGI. V gave up 0 bases and J gave up 3 bases, with 11 bases separating them. CDR3 sequence reads: CASSYSWGSANEKLFF. The CDR3 nucleotides read TGTGCCAGCAGTTACTCTTGGGGGTCGGCTAATGAAAAACTGTTTTTT.